One T cell receptor beta chain is described in this entry. Antigen unknown. These data are taken from a study of T cells after yellow fever vaccination. Study details: Those fractions that held only low numbers of cells were prepared using the SMART-Seq v4 Ultra Low Input RNA kit. Study findings and constraints: Boosting was followed by the reappearance of most primary-vaccination clones (roughly 96% CD4, more than 70% CD8). Clonotypes found in both CD4 and CD8 compartments made up a small share.

Template switching by 5'RACE produced TCR cDNA, adding a universal primer site and UMIs. TCRdb independently ran MiXCR on the 5' RACE reads; one entry per CDR3 protein. The sample records approximately 300,000 distinct CDR3 sequences, roughly a tenth being singletons. This CDR3 is built from 13 residues. Deletions cut 6 bases from V and 6 bases from J, with 14 bases between. Germline loops: CDR1 SGHAT, CDR2 FQNNGV. This chain uses TRBV11-2 with TRBJ1-2; D unclear. This material consisted of CD4+ T cells sorted from PBMCs, taken 45 days after the yellow fever booster vaccination. The sequence derives from a man aged 18 to 29 who received the YFV17D yellow fever vaccine. The CDR3 DNA is TGTGCCAGCAGTCCTTTGGGGTTGAATGGCTACACCTTC. This sequence encodes CASSPLGLNGYTF.